The following is a T cell receptor (beta chain) sequence with its context. Germline V CDR1 and CDR2: WNHNN, SYGVQD (reference sequence). The CDR3 runs 14 residues. V gave up 6 bases and J gave up 2 bases, with 12 bases separating them. This entry is derived from a study of T cells after somatic rescue of genetic block. The method was immunoSEQ multiplex PCR; TCRdb's version includes in-frame clones alone and lacks a portion of them. This table holds about 7,000 clones, around 81% found once. The clonotype was recovered from a boy aged 5-17 years. The J gene is TRBJ2-3, the V gene TRBV10-1; weak D call: TRBD2 (5 bases). The sample comprised peripheral blood mononuclear cells (PBMCs). The DNA for the CDR3 is TGCGCCAGCAGCCCCGAGGGCAACACAGATACGCAGTATTTT. Translating gives CASSPEGNTDTQYF.